This T cell receptor beta chain was recovered during a study of early T cells in non-severe SARS-CoV-2 infection. Study-level background: The chains were unpaired, and the sequenced material was bulk RNA from unsorted whole blood.

The germline V gene has CDR1 SGDLS and CDR2 YYNGEE. The CDR3 is 13 residues long. Trimming cost V 1 base and J 3 bases, with 7 bases left between them. General study results and limits: VDJdb matching skewed toward anti-spike CD8 responses, missing private and CD4 specificities.

Separate cDNA molecules each had unique molecular identifiers attached to them. TCRdb reprocessed the 5' RACE reads via MiXCR and lists one record per CDR3 protein. The profile shows about 110,000 distinct CDR3 sequences, roughly 13% of them singletons. This clonotype has a count of ten or more. Its specificity is unknown. The TCR comes from an adult who was a healthcare worker with PCR-confirmed SARS-CoV-2 infection or an uninfected control (not recorded which). The chain uses TRBV9 and TRBJ1-1; D ambiguous. This specimen was whole blood, taken at baseline. Here the CDR3 reads CASSVSADTEAFF. CDR3 sequence (DNA): TGTGCCAGCAGCGTATCGGCAGACACTGAAGCTTTCTTT.